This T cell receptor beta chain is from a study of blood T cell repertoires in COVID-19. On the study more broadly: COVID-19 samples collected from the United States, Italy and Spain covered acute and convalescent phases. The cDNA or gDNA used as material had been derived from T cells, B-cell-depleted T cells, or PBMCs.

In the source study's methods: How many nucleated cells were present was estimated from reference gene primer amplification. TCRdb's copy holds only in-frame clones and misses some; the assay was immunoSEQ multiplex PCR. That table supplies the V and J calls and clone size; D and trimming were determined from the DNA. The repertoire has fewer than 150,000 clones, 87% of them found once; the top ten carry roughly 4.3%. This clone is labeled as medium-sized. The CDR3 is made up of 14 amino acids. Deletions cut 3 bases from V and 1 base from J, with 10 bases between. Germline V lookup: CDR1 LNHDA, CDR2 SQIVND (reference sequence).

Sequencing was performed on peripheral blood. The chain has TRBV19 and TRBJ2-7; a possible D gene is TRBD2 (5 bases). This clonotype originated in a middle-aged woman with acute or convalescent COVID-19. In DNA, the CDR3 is TGTGCCAGTAGTATCTCATGGGAGTCCTACGAGCAGTACTTC. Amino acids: CASSISWESYEQYF.